This is a list of T cell receptor beta chains from one sample in a study of cytotoxic CD8 clonotypes in ibrutinib-treated CLL. The repertoire was sequenced with immunoSEQ multiplex PCR; TCRdb's copy has only in-frame clones and lacks some. Counted here are 150,000 to 250,000 clones, over 60% occurring once; the ten biggest clones make up 13%. Sample: PBMCs, taken after 24 months of ibrutinib treatment. The receptors derive from a human donor with chronic lymphocytic leukemia. CDR3s include the opening cysteine and the closing phenylalanine or tryptophan. Fields, in order: V gene, clone size, CDR3 protein. Clone size is stated in some rows and not others, as once, few, many or a class when expanded.

v_call: TRBV6-4; clone_size: .; cdr3_aa: CASSRDPGSTEAFF
v_call: TRBV29-1; clone_size: .; cdr3_aa: CSALRRQGEVENIQYF
v_call: TRBV2; clone_size: few; cdr3_aa: CASSVHNEQFF
v_call: TRBV9; clone_size: .; cdr3_aa: CASSLHPASGNTIYF
v_call: TRBV2; clone_size: .; cdr3_aa: CASRETSGSTDTQYF
v_call: TRBV6-4; clone_size: few; cdr3_aa: CASSDSTGGADTQYF
v_call: TRBV6-5; clone_size: .; cdr3_aa: CASSSSYRREQFF
v_call: TRBV28; clone_size: .; cdr3_aa: CASSSGPTGSSYEQYF
v_call: TRBV6-5; clone_size: .; cdr3_aa: CASSWARVAYEQYF
v_call: TRBV9; clone_size: few; cdr3_aa: CASSDGLAGVNTGELFF
v_call: TRBV6-5; clone_size: once; cdr3_aa: CASSKPSGSSYEQYF
v_call: TRBV18; clone_size: .; cdr3_aa: CASSPPKGGYTF
v_call: TRBV5-4; clone_size: .; cdr3_aa: CASSASRGGTSNNEQFF
v_call: TRBV11-2; clone_size: .; cdr3_aa: CASSLVRGNYEQYF
v_call: TRBV10-2; clone_size: .; cdr3_aa: CASSEFYEQYF
v_call: TRBV25-1; clone_size: .; cdr3_aa: CASSEWSSARGPDTQYF
v_call: TRBV2; clone_size: .; cdr3_aa: CASQGGRASSVYEQYF
v_call: TRBV4-3; clone_size: .; cdr3_aa: CASSPRTNGDEKLFF
v_call: TRBV5-4; clone_size: few; cdr3_aa: CASSATGLAGELFF
v_call: TRBV4-3; clone_size: .; cdr3_aa: CASSQEPSGSSYEQYF
v_call: TRBV6-5; clone_size: .; cdr3_aa: CASSQGLSGNTIYF
v_call: TRBV7-2; clone_size: once; cdr3_aa: CASSLGVLGYEQYF
v_call: TRBV7-2; clone_size: .; cdr3_aa: CASSLWVTSPQPQHF
v_call: TRBV7-2; clone_size: many; cdr3_aa: CASSLTVNAGELFF
v_call: TRBV4-1; clone_size: .; cdr3_aa: CASSQGAAPPYEQYF
v_call: TRBV19; clone_size: few; cdr3_aa: CASRMGAQLGEQYF
v_call: TRBV7-2; clone_size: .; cdr3_aa: CASSLVSITDTQYF
v_call: TRBV2; clone_size: once; cdr3_aa: CASSESGGLAGEQFF
v_call: TRBV19; clone_size: few; cdr3_aa: CASSIGLAYEQYF
v_call: TRBV28; clone_size: .; cdr3_aa: CASSLYVAASYEQYF
v_call: TRBV4-1; clone_size: few; cdr3_aa: CASSQGTANQPQHF
v_call: TRBV21-1; clone_size: .; cdr3_aa: CASSKSFSAGCSYNEQFF
v_call: TRBV7-3; clone_size: .; cdr3_aa: CASSWGGLAEGTDTQYF
v_call: TRBV6-1; clone_size: few; cdr3_aa: CASMTVGSRYEQYF
v_call: TRBV27; clone_size: .; cdr3_aa: CASSYTHLHNEQFF
v_call: TRBV19; clone_size: few; cdr3_aa: CASSLGTPGQQFF
v_call: TRBV7-2; clone_size: .; cdr3_aa: CASSPVVGANVLTF
v_call: TRBV2; clone_size: .; cdr3_aa: CASRDEVNNQPQHF
v_call: TRBV6-6; clone_size: .; cdr3_aa: CASSFEAGGADTQYF
v_call: TRBV7-7; clone_size: .; cdr3_aa: CGRGTSGRKSTDTQYF
v_call: TRBV7-2; clone_size: .; cdr3_aa: CASSLASGSHEQYF
v_call: TRBV18; clone_size: .; cdr3_aa: CASSPQGREQFF
v_call: TRBV4-3; clone_size: .; cdr3_aa: CASSQDPPSGEETQYF
v_call: TRBV25-1; clone_size: .; cdr3_aa: CASSEYSSRRTDTQYF
v_call: TRBV9; clone_size: .; cdr3_aa: CASSRETGVNTEAFF
v_call: TRBV11-2; clone_size: .; cdr3_aa: CASRKPGQGFRSGANVLTF
v_call: TRBV7-8; clone_size: .; cdr3_aa: CASSFNHYEQYF
v_call: TRBV27; clone_size: .; cdr3_aa: CASSLSLTYEQYF
v_call: TRBV29-1; clone_size: .; cdr3_aa: CSAEDREGGGYTF
v_call: TRBV19; clone_size: .; cdr3_aa: CASSKTSTSSYNEQFF
v_call: TRBV5-1; clone_size: .; cdr3_aa: CASSLAGTGPETQYF
v_call: TRBV6-5; clone_size: .; cdr3_aa: CASIPSGRGYNEQFF
v_call: TRBV7-6; clone_size: .; cdr3_aa: CASSLGPGVGANVLTF
v_call: TRBV10-3; clone_size: .; cdr3_aa: CATADFQETQYF